These 14 T cell receptor beta chains were all obtained from the same sample, sequenced in a study of siplizumab effects on memory and regulatory T cells. Clones were sequenced by immunoSEQ multiplex PCR, and TCRdb holds only the in-frame ones, with some missing. The sample gives over 65,000 clones, 93% of which show up once; roughly 5.2% is in the top ten. The sequenced sample was CD8+ T cells sorted from blood. The receptors here all came from a human donor in good health.

The chain links TRBV29-1 to TRBJ2-3, with 8 bases matching TRBD2. The CDR3 covers 13 residues. After removal of 3 bases from V and 2 bases from J, the junction contained 1 base not matched to a gene. Germline CDR1 is SQVTM and CDR2 is ANQGSEA. CDR3 bases: TGCAGCGTTGACGGGGGGGCCACAGATACGCAGTATTTT. Translated: CSVDGGATDTQYF.

This sequence joins TRBV27 and TRBJ2-1, with TRBD1 matching 9 bases. The CDR3 consists of 15 residues. The germline V gene has CDR1 MNHEY and CDR2 SMNVEV (reference sequence). The V gene end was trimmed by 3 bases and the J gene end by 5 bases; junction bases not matched to a gene: 5. Here the CDR3 DNA reads TGTGCCAGCAGTTTCGGGGGACAGGGCAACAATGAGCAGTTCTTC. This codes for CASSFGGQGNNEQFF.

V and J are TRBV19 and TRBJ2-1, with TRBD2 matching 9 bases. V lost 3 bases to trimming and J lost 7 bases; unmatched junction nucleotides: 13. Germline CDR1 is LNHDA and CDR2 is SQIVND (reference sequence). This CDR3 has 17 residues. The CDR3 DNA follows: TGTGCCAGTAGTATCGTTAGCGGGGGCCCCCTAGGGAATGAGCAGTTCTTC. This gives the protein CASSIVSGGPLGNEQFF.

CDR3 DNA sequence: TGTGCCAGCAGCCCTGGGACTAGCAATGAGCAGTTCTTC. Protein sequence: CASSPGTSNEQFF. This sequence joins TRBV11-3 and TRBJ2-1; the match to TRBD2 covers 8 bases. The ends lost 5 bases at V and 6 bases at J; junction bases unmatched: 3. The CDR3 length is 13 residues. The germline CDR1 and CDR2 sequences are SGHNT and YENEEA.

The V call is TRBV19, the J call TRBJ2-3; D might be TRBD1 or TRBD2, each matching 5 bases. CDR1 LNHDA and CDR2 SQIVND come from the germline V gene (reference sequence). The germline V and J ends were trimmed by 7 bases and 1 base, with 9 bases remaining between them. The CDR3 runs 13 residues. CDR3 loop: CASTGLGTDTQYF. The CDR3 DNA is TGTGCCAGTACGGGGCTAGGCACAGATACGCAGTATTTT.

This rearrangement joins TRBV18 to TRBJ2-7; D call uncertain. CDR1 is KGHSH and CDR2 is LQKENI in the germline V gene. Trimming left V 3 bases short and J 3 bases short, with 6 bases between. The CDR3 extends over 12 amino acids. The CDR3 DNA reads TGTGCCAGCTCACCGTCGGACTACGAGCAGTACTTC. The encoded protein is CASSPSDYEQYF. Using reference TRBV18 and TRBJ2-7 for the parts outside the CDR3, the full variable domain is NAGVMQNPRHLVRRRGQEARLRCSPMKGHSHVYWYRQLPEEGLKFMVYLQKENIIDESGMPKERFSAEFPKEGPSILRIQQVVRGDSAAYFCASSPSDYEQYFGPGTRLTVT.

This sequence joins TRBV5-4 and TRBJ2-5, with D unresolved. The CDR3 length is 12 residues. Germline values: CDR1 SGHNT, CDR2 YYREEE (reference sequence). Between the trimmed V and J ends, which lost 1 base and 5 bases, there was a span of 6 bases. The CDR3 sequence: CASSLLGETQYF. For the CDR3, the DNA is TGTGCCAGCAGCTTGTTGGGGGAGACCCAGTACTTC.

The CDR3 bases are TGTGCCAGCAGCGCCCCGTTAGCGGGGGGGCCGGAGGATACGCAGTATTTT. It encodes CASSAPLAGGPEDTQYF. The chain links TRBV9 to TRBJ2-3, with 11 bases lining up with TRBD2. Trimming took 3 bases from V and 6 from J; bases not matched to a gene: 12. CDR1 is SGDLS, CDR2 YYNGEE, per germline. The CDR3 totals 17 residues.

This clone was seen once. The chain is built from TRBV13 and TRBJ2-5; possibly TRBD2 for D (5 bases). The V gene's germline CDR1 is PRHDT and CDR2 FYEKMQ (reference sequence). V was shortened by 0 bases and J by 5 bases, with 7 bases between the two germline ends. This CDR3 is 13 amino acids long. The CDR3 loop is CASSLGGGETQYF. Written as DNA, the CDR3 is TGTGCCAGCAGCTTAGGGGGCGGGGAGACCCAGTACTTC. The full variable domain, in which reference TRBV13 and TRBJ2-5 provide the parts outside the CDR3, is AAGVIQSPRHLIKEKRETATLKCYPIPRHDTVYWYQQGPGQDPQFLISFYEKMQSDKGSIPDRFSAQQFSDYHSELNMSSLELGDSALYFCASSLGGGETQYFGPGTRLLVL.

The chain recombines TRBV9 with TRBJ2-5, with D possibly matching TRBD2 (5 bases). The V gene lost 5 bases and the J gene lost 4 bases, with 15 bases spanning the gap. Germline CDR1 and CDR2: SGDLS and YYNGEE. The CDR3 runs 14 residues. CDR3 in amino acids: CASSSSGSGETQYF. As DNA, the CDR3 is TGTGCCAGCAGTTCCTCGGGGAGTGGAGAGACCCAGTACTTC.

The chain is built from TRBV7-2 and TRBJ2-3; TRBD2 aligns across 12 bases. V trimming: 3 bases; J trimming: 2 bases; junction bases outside the gene matches: 6. Per germline, CDR1 SGHTA and CDR2 FQGNSA. This CDR3 contains 17 residues. Here the CDR3 reads CASSFPSSGGDTDTQYF. DNA of the CDR3: TGTGCCAGCAGCTTTCCGTCTAGCGGGGGGGACACAGATACGCAGTATTTT.

The chain recombines TRBV9 with TRBJ2-7; TRBD2 agrees at 11 bases. The germline gives CDR1 SGDLS, CDR2 YYNGEE. This CDR3 contains 15 residues. With V trimmed by 2 bases and J by 3 bases, 4 bases remained unmatched. The CDR3 region is CASSVSGGANYEQYF. The CDR3 DNA reads TGTGCCAGCAGCGTTAGCGGGGGGGCGAACTACGAGCAGTACTTC.

The chain has TRBV7-6 and TRBJ2-7; D uncertain. CDR3 size: 13 residues. With 6 bases removed from V and 2 bases from J, the gap between germline ends came to 11 bases. Germline CDR1 SGHVS, CDR2 FNYEAQ. CDR3 DNA: TGTGCCAGCAGTCAAGGCCTGACCTACGAGCAGTACTTC. It codes for CASSQGLTYEQYF.

The chain combines TRBV27 with TRBJ2-7; unclear D gene. This CDR3 is 14 amino acids long. CDR1 is MNHEY and CDR2 is SMNVEV in the germline V gene (reference sequence). V was pared by 8 bases and J by 1 base, with 15 bases between. Written as DNA, the CDR3 is TGTGCCAGCTCCGACCCTTCGGGTTCCTACGAGCAGTACTTC. Translation: CASSDPSGSYEQYF.